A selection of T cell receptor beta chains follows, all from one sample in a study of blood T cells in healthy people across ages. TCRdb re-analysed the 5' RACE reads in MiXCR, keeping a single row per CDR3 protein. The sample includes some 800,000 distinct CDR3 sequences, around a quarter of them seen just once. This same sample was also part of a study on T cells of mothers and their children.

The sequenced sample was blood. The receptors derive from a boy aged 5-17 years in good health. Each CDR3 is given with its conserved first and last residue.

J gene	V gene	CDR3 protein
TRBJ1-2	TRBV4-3	CASSQDSRPGGYGYTF
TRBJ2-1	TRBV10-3	CAIMGGPSGTSYNEQFF
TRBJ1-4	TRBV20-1	CSAIFAEKLFF
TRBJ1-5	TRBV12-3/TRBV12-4	CASSRLGLSNQPQHF
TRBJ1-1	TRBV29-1	CSVETPGAAFF
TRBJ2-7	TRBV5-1	CASSPGQETYEQYF
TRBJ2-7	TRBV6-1	CASSEQGVYEQHF
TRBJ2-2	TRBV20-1	CSARDQRRQTGELFF
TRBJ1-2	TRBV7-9	CASSLAGWQVGGYTF
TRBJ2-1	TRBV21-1	CASSGPGTTIGNEQFF
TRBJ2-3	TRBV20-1	CSATLAGGPPDTQYF
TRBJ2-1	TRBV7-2	CASSFFSPYNEQFF
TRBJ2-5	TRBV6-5	CASSATLLGIQETQYF
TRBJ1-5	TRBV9	CASSVTGLSNQPQHF
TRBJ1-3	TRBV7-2	CASSLWTGGGGNTIYF
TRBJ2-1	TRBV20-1	CSARDRTSGSYNEQFF
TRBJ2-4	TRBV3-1	CASSQGVSLAKNIQYF
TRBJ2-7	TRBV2	CASSERGGEQYF
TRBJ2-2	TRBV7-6	CASSLERGGLTGELFF
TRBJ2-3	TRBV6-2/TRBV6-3	CASSWLSGGLTDTQYF
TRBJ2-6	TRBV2	CASSDGTGAGANVLTF
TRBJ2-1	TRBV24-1	CATSGTASYNEQFF
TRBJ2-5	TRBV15	CATSREQGAGETQYF
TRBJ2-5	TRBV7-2	CASSLEWRNGLETQYF
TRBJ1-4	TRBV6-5	CASSMDRGRQKLFF
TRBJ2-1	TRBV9	CASSVGGLAGFNEQFF
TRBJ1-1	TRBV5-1	CASSLVPGGFTEAFF
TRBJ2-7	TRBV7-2	CASSTSSGEQYF
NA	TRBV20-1	CSARLAGSFYEQYF
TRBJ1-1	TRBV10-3	CAISESLVGQEAFF
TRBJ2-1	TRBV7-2	CASSLSAGEHNEQFF
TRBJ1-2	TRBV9	CASSDATGTYGYTF
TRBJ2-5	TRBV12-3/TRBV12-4	CASSSPGTSGRGKTQYF
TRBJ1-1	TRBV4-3	CASSQDRGLAEAFF
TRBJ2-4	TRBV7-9	CASSLGVLRGHAKNIQYF
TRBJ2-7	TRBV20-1	CSATTSSERYF
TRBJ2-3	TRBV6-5	CASSYFQGTGRTDTQYF
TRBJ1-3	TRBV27	CASSRTAAFSGNTIYF
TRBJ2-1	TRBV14	CASSQERGEHNEQFF
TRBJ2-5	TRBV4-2	CASSQETSGETQYF
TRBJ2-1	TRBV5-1	CASSPGTSGTYNEQFF